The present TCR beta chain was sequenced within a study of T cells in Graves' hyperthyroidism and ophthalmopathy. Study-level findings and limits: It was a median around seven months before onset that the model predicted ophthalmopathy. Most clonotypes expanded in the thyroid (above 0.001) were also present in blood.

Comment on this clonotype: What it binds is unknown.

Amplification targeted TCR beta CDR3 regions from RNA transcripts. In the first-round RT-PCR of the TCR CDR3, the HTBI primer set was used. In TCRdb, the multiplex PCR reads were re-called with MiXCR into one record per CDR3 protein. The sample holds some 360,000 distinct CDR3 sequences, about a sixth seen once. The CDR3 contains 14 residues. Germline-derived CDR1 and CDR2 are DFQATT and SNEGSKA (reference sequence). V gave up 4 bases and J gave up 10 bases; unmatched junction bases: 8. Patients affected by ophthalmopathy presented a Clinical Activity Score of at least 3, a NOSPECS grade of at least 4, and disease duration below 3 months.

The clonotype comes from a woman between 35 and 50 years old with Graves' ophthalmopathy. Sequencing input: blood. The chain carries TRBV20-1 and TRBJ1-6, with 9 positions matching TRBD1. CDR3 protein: CSANPRQGVSPLHF. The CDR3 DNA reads TGCAGTGCTAACCCGAGACAGGGGGTATCACCCCTCCACTTT.